This T cell receptor beta chain was documented in a study of shared clonotypes between healthy human individuals. As for this clone: Its matching antigen is unknown. The identical CDR3 is also encoded by other nucleotide sequences in the sample.

Study-wide results and caveats: Larger estimated richness was generally seen in naive subsets than in memory subsets. The rarefaction results pointed to incomplete sorted-subset sequencing despite large depth.

V lost 3 bases and J 0 bases, leaving 6 bases between the germline ends. Germline values: CDR1 MDHEN, CDR2 SYDVKM. The CDR3 loop spans 15 amino acids. TCRdb's copy holds only in-frame clones and misses some; the assay was immunoSEQ multiplex PCR. The table records roughly 2.2 million clones, over 85% of them present only once. V gene TRBV28 combines with J gene TRBJ2-6, with D maybe TRBD2 (6 bases). This receptor was identified in a man younger than 30 in good health. Some clones in this sample may be carry-over from other donors' samples. The sample was naive CD4+ T cells from PBMCs. Indicated subset: CD45RA+ positively selected. CDR3 sequence: CASSLGGSGANVLTF. In DNA, the CDR3 is TGTGCCAGCAGTTTGGGGGGCTCTGGGGCCAACGTCCTGACTTTC.